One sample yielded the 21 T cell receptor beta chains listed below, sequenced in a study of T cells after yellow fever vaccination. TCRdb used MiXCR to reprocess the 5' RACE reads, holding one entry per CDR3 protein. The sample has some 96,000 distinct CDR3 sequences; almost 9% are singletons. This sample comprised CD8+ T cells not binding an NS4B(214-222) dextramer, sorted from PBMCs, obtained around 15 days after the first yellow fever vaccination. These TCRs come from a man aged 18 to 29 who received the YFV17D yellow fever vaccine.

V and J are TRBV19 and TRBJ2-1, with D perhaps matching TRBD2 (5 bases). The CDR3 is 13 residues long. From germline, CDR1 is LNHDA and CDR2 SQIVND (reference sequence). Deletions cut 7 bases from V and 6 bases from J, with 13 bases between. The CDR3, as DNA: TGTGCCAGTAAGGAGAAGGCGGGCAATGAGCAGTTCTTC. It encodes CASKEKAGNEQFF. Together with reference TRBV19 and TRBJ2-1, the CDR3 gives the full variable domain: DGGITQSPKYLFRKEGQNVTLSCEQNLNHDAMYWYRQDPGQGLRLIYYSQIVNDFQKGDIAEGYSVSREKKESFPLTVTSAQKNPTAFYLCASKEKAGNEQFFGPGTRLTVL.

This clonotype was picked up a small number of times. CDR3 loop: CASSRVGEAGELFF. CDR3 DNA: TGTGCCAGCAGCAGGGTAGGAGAGGCCGGGGAGCTGTTTTTT. The rearrangement joins TRBV7-6 to TRBJ2-2; D gene uncertain. V lost 5 bases and J 6 bases, leaving 13 bases between the germline ends. The CDR3 consists of 14 residues. Germline V lookup: CDR1 SGHVS, CDR2 FNYEAQ.

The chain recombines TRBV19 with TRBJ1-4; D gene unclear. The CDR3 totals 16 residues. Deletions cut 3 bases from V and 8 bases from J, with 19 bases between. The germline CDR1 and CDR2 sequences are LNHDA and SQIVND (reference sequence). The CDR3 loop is CASSMYLNPGREKLFF. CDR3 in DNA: TGTGCCAGTAGTATGTATCTTAACCCTGGGCGAGAAAAACTGTTTTTT. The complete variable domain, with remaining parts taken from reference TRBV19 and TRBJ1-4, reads DGGITQSPKYLFRKEGQNVTLSCEQNLNHDAMYWYRQDPGQGLRLIYYSQIVNDFQKGDIAEGYSVSREKKESFPLTVTSAQKNPTAFYLCASSMYLNPGREKLFFGSGTQLSVL.

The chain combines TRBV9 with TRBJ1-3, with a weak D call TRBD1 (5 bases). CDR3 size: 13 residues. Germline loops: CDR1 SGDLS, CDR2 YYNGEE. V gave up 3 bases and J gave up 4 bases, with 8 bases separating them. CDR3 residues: CASSERGGNTIYF. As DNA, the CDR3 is TGTGCCAGCAGCGAGAGGGGAGGAAACACCATATATTTT. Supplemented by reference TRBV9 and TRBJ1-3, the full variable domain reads DSGVTQTPKHLITATGQRVTLRCSPRSGDLSVYWYQQSLDQGLQFLIQYYNGEERAKGNILERFSAQQFPDLHSELNLSSLELGDSALYFCASSERGGNTIYFGEGSWLTVV.

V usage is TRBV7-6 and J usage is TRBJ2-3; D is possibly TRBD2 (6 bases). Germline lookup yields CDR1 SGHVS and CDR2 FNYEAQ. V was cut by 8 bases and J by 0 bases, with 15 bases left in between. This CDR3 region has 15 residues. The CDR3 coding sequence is TGTGCCAGCCGACGTAGCGGAGGGAGCACAGATACGCAGTATTTT. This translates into CASRRSGGSTDTQYF.

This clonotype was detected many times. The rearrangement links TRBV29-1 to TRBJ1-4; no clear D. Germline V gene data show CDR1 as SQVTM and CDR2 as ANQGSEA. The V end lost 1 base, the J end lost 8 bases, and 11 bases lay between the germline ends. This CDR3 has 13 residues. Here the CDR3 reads CSVEAPGSEKLFF. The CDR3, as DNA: TGCAGCGTTGAAGCCCCGGGCTCGGAAAAACTGTTTTTT.

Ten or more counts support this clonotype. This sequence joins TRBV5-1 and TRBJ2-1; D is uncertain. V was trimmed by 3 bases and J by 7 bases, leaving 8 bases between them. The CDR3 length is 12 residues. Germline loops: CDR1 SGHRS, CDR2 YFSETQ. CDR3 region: CASSSDRNEQFF. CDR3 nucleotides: TGCGCCAGCAGCTCGGATAGAAATGAGCAGTTCTTC.

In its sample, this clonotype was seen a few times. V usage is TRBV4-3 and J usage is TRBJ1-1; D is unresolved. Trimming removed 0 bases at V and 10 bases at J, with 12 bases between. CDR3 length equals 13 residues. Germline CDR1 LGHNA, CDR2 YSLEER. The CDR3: CASSQDLQYVAFF. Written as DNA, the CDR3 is TGCGCCAGCAGCCAAGATCTCCAGTATGTAGCTTTCTTT.

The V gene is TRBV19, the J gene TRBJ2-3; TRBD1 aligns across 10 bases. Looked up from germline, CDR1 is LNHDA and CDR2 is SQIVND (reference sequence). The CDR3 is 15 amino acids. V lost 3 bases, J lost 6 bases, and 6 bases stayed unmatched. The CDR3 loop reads CASSIVDRGPDTQYF. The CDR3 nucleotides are TGTGCCAGTAGTATCGTCGACAGGGGGCCGGATACGCAGTATTTT.

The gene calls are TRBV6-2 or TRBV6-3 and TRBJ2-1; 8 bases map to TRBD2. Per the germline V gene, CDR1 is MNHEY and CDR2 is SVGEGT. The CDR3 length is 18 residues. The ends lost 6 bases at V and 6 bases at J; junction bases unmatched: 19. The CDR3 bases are TGTGCCAGCAGCCTTAATCTCCCGGGAGGGACCGGGGGCAATGAGCAGTTCTTC. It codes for CASSLNLPGGTGGNEQFF.

CDR3 in amino acids: CATSETTSGGSRTDTQYF. For the CDR3, the DNA is TGTGCCACCAGTGAAACGACTAGCGGGGGATCCCGCACAGATACGCAGTATTTT. J is TRBJ2-3 and V is TRBV24-1; 12 bases line up with TRBD2. The CDR3 is made up of 18 amino acids. With V trimmed by 4 bases and J by 1 base, 8 bases remained unmatched. Germline CDR1 reads KGHDR; CDR2 reads SFDVKD.

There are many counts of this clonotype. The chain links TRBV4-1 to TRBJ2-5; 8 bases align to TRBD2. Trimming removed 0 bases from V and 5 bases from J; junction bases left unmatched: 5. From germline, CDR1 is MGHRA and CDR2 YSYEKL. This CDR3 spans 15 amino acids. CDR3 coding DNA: TGCGCCAGCAGCCAAGATCGGGGGGGCCCGGAGACCCAGTACTTC. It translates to CASSQDRGGPETQYF.

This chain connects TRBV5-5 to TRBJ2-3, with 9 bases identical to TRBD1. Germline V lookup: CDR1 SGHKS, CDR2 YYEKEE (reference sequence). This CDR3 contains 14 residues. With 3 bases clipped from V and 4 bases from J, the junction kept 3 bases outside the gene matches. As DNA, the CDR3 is TGTGCCAGCAGCTGGGGGGACAGGGCAGATACGCAGTATTTT. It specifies CASSWGDRADTQYF.

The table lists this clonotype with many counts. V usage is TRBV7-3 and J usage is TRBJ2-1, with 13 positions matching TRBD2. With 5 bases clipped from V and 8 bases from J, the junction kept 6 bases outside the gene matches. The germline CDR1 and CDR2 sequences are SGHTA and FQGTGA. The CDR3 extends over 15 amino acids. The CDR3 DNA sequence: TGTGCCAGCAGCACTAGCGGGGGGGGGTCGTATGAGCAGTTCTTC. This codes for CASSTSGGGSYEQFF.

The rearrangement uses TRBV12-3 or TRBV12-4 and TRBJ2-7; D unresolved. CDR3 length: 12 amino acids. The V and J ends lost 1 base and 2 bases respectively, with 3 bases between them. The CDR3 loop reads CASSLETYEQYF. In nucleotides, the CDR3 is TGTGCCAGCAGTTTAGAAACCTACGAGCAGTACTTC.

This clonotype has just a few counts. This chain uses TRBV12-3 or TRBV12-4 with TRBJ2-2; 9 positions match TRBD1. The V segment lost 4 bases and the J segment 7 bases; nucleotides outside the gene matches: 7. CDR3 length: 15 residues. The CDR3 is CASSSGQGRDGELFF. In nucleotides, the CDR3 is TGTGCCAGCAGTTCGGGACAGGGAAGGGACGGGGAGCTGTTTTTT.

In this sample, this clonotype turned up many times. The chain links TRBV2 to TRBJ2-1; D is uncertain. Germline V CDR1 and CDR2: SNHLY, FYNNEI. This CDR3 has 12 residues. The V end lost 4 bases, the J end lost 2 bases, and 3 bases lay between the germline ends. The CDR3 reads CASSGPYNEQFF. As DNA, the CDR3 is TGTGCCAGCAGTGGACCCTACAATGAGCAGTTCTTC.

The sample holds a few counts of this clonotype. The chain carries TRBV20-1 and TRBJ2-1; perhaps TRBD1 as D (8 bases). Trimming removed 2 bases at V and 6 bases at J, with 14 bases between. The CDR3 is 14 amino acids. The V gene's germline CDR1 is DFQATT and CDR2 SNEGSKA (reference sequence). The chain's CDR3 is CSARNRGGSNEQFF. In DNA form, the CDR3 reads TGCAGTGCTAGAAACAGGGGGGGGTCCAATGAGCAGTTCTTC.

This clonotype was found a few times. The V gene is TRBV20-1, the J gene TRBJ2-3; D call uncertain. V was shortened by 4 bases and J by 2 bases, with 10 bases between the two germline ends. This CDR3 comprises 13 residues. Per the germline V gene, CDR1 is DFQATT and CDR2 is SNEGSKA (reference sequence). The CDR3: CSATIVFTDTQYF. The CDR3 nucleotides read TGCAGTGCTACCATCGTATTCACAGATACGCAGTATTTT.

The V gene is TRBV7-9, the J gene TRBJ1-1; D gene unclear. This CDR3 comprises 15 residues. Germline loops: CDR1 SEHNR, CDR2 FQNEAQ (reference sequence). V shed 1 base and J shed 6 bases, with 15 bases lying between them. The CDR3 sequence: CASSLEDGRSAEAFF. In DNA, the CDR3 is TGTGCCAGCAGCTTAGAGGACGGTCGAAGTGCTGAAGCTTTCTTT.

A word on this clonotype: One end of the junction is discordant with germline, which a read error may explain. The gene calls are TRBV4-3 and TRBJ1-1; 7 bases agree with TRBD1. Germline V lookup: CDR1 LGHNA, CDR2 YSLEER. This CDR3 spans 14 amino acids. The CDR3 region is CASSQAGGKTEAFF. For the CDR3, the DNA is TGCGCCAGCAGCCAGGCAGGGGGGAAGACTGAAGCCTTCTTT.